Shown below are 21 T cell receptor beta chains from a single sample sequenced in a study of blood T cell repertoires in COVID-19. TCRdb keeps only in-frame clones here, not all; method: immunoSEQ multiplex PCR. Among roughly 87,000 clones, approximately 84% were seen once, and the ten largest hold around 15%. The sample was peripheral blood. Receptors were obtained from a woman aged 55-69 years with acute or convalescent COVID-19.

CDR3 bases: TGTGCCAGCAGCTTGAGTACTCGCCCGGGGACCCAGTACTTC. Amino acids: CASSLSTRPGTQYF. The V call is TRBV5-4, the J call TRBJ2-5; no definite D call. Trimming took off 1 base at V and 7 bases at J, with 14 bases between the two ends. CDR1 SGHNT and CDR2 YYREEE come from the germline V gene (reference sequence). CDR3 length equals 14 residues.

The chain joins TRBV5-1 to TRBJ2-7, with 7 nucleotides matching TRBD1. V dropped 0 bases and J dropped 0; count of bases not matched to a gene: 12. Germline V gene sequence: CDR1 SGHRS, CDR2 YFSETQ. The CDR3 has 18 amino acids. Here the CDR3 DNA reads TGCGCCAGCAGCTTGGTCTTGCAAAGGGGGCCTAGCTCCTACGAGCAGTACTTC. This encodes CASSLVLQRGPSSYEQYF.

The chain joins TRBV5-4 to TRBJ2-2; 7 bases agree with TRBD1. Germline V lookup: CDR1 SGHNT, CDR2 YYREEE (reference sequence). There are 15 residues in the CDR3. After removal of 0 bases from V and 4 bases from J, the junction contained 3 bases not matched to a gene. The CDR3 DNA sequence: TGTGCCAGCAGCTTGGGGGACAGAGGCACCGGGGAGCTGTTTTTT. Residues: CASSLGDRGTGELFF.

The CDR3 loop reads CASSLGSVISTDTQYF. CDR3 nucleotides: TGCGCCAGCAGCTTGGGTAGCGTAATTAGCACAGATACGCAGTATTTT. This chain links TRBV5-1 with TRBJ2-3, with D possibly being TRBD2 (5 bases). Germline V gives CDR1 SGHRS, CDR2 YFSETQ. Deletions cut 0 bases from V and 0 bases from J, with 11 bases between. The CDR3 is made up of 16 amino acids.

This chain links TRBV28 with TRBJ1-3; D may be TRBD1 (6 bases). From germline, CDR1 is MDHEN and CDR2 SYDVKM. The V end was cut by 5 bases, the J end by 0 bases, with 14 bases between. The CDR3 contains 16 residues. The CDR3 loop is CASSIGGPHSGNTIYF. CDR3 nucleotides: TGTGCCAGCAGTATAGGGGGACCCCACTCTGGAAACACCATATATTTT.

J is TRBJ1-1 and V is TRBV28, with D unclear. Trimming cost V 6 bases and J 0 bases, with 20 bases left between them. Per the germline V gene, CDR1 is MDHEN and CDR2 is SYDVKM. The CDR3 is made up of 17 amino acids. CDR3 coding DNA: TGTGCCAGCAGGGATTGGCGGCGAGGAGCTATGAACACTGAAGCTTTCTTT. This sequence encodes CASRDWRRGAMNTEAFF.

Comments on this clone: One junction end disagrees with the germline gene, perhaps due to a read error. The V and J genes are TRBV7-9 and TRBJ1-3, with D hard to call. Germline-derived CDR1 and CDR2 are SEHNR and FQNEAQ (reference sequence). CDR3 length: 11 residues. The CDR3 region has the DNA TGTGCCAGCAGCTTTGGAGACACCATATATTTT. As protein: CASSFGDTIYF. Complete variable domain (other parts from reference TRBV7-9 and TRBJ1-3): DTGVSQNPRHKITKRGQNVTFRCDPISEHNRLYWYRQTLGQGPEFLTYFQNEAQLEKSRLLSDRFSAERPKGSFSTLEIQRTEQGDSAMYLCASSFGDTIYFGEGSWLTVV.

CDR3 DNA: TGTGCCAGCAGCTTATGGACAGGCGGGAATGAGCAGTTCTTC. Protein sequence: CASSLWTGGNEQFF. J is TRBJ2-1 and V is TRBV7-2; 7 bases align to TRBD1. Germline values: CDR1 SGHTA, CDR2 FQGNSA. The J segment lost 7 bases and the V segment lost 2 bases, leaving 5 bases of the junction unmatched. CDR3 length equals 14 residues.

This sequence joins TRBV9 and TRBJ2-1, with 12 bases that match TRBD2. The CDR3 is 15 amino acids. Trimming cost V 4 bases and J 9 bases; bases outside gene matches: 8. Germline loops: CDR1 SGDLS, CDR2 YYNGEE. CDR3 residues: CASSPRLAGDSEQFF. The CDR3 DNA reads TGTGCCAGCAGCCCTCGACTAGCGGGGGATAGTGAGCAGTTCTTC.

The J gene is TRBJ2-3, the V gene TRBV7-9; 9 bases are a match to TRBD1. The CDR3 is made up of 19 amino acids. Unmatched junction bases numbered 21, after V lost 5 bases and J lost 6 bases. The germline gives CDR1 SEHNR, CDR2 FQNEAQ (reference sequence). DNA for the CDR3: TGTGCCAGCAGCCCAAATCGGGGAGAGGGACAGGGAAAGTCTGATACGCAGTATTTT. Its protein is CASSPNRGEGQGKSDTQYF.

J is TRBJ2-7 and V is TRBV15; 8 bases are shared with TRBD1. The V gene's germline CDR1 is LNHNV and CDR2 YYDKDF (reference sequence). The length of the CDR3 is 15 residues. V was clipped by 3 bases and J by 6 bases; unmatched bases: 10. The CDR3 here is CATSSRWQGASEQYF. CDR3 DNA: TGTGCCACCAGCAGCCGTTGGCAGGGGGCAAGCGAGCAGTACTTC.

This chain uses TRBV11-2 with TRBJ1-1; TRBD1 is a possible D gene (6 bases). CDR1 is SGHAT, CDR2 FQNNGV, per germline. Trimming took 3 bases from V and 1 from J, leaving 9 bases between them. This CDR3 region has 14 residues. The DNA for the CDR3 is TGTGCCAGCAGCTTTCAGGGGAGGAACACTGAAGCTTTCTTT. It is translated as CASSFQGRNTEAFF.

The V gene is TRBV2, the J gene TRBJ1-5, with a possible D match to TRBD1 (5 bases). Germline V gives CDR1 SNHLY, CDR2 FYNNEI. The CDR3 has 13 residues. V lost 6 bases to trimming and J lost 6 bases, with 12 bases between them. The CDR3 coding sequence is TGTGCCAGCAGCTTGGGGGGAGGTCAGCCCCAGCATTTT. Protein: CASSLGGGQPQHF.

About this clone: A read error may produce the germline difference seen at one junction end. V is TRBV3-1 (or the pseudogene TRBV3-2) and J is TRBJ1-5; the D is unclear. This CDR3 spans 15 amino acids. The germline V gene encodes CDR1 LGHDT and CDR2 YNNKEL (reference sequence). CDR3 nucleotides: TGTGCCAGCAGTCAAGACCCCTTCGACTATCAGCCCCAGCATTTT. Translation: CASSQDPFDYQPQHF.

V and J are TRBV28 and TRBJ1-1; weak D call: TRBD1 (6 bases). The length of the CDR3 is 17 residues. Between the trimmed V and J ends, which lost 6 bases and 1 base, there was a span of 21 bases. Germline V lookup: CDR1 MDHEN, CDR2 SYDVKM. Here the CDR3 DNA reads TGTGCCAGCAGAATTGCCGTCCCGGGGGGCTGGAACACTGAAGCTTTCTTT. This gives the protein CASRIAVPGGWNTEAFF. The whole variable domain, remainder taken from reference TRBV28 and TRBJ1-1, is DVKVTQSSRYLVKRTGEKVFLECVQDMDHENMFWYRQDPGLGLRLIYFSYDVKMKEKGDIPEGYSVSREKKERFSLILESASTNQTSMYLCASRIAVPGGWNTEAFFGQGTRLTVV.

V is TRBV6-4 and J is TRBJ1-6; tentative D call: TRBD1 (5 bases). The CDR3 is 19 amino acids. Trimming left V 0 bases short and J 0 bases short, with 15 bases between. CDR1 and CDR2 from the germline V gene are MRHNA and SNTAGT. The CDR3, as DNA: TGTGCCAGCAGTGACTCGATTTCGGACATTTACTCCTATAATTCACCCCTCCACTTT. Amino acid sequence: CASSDSISDIYSYNSPLHF.

With regard to this clone: In the same sample, other DNA sequences code for this CDR3. The V and J genes are TRBV28 and TRBJ2-7, with D uncertain. CDR3 length equals 12 residues. V was cut by 6 bases and J by 3 bases, with 9 bases left in between. Germline V gives CDR1 MDHEN, CDR2 SYDVKM. CDR3 protein: CASSRGYYEQYF. The CDR3 nucleotides read TGTGCCAGCAGCCGAGGATACTACGAGCAGTACTTC.

The chain carries TRBV29-1 and TRBJ2-4; tentatively, D is TRBD1 (6 bases). Germline assignment: CDR1 SQVTM and CDR2 ANQGSEA. This CDR3 is built from 13 residues. V was trimmed by 3 bases and J by 6 bases, leaving 12 bases between them. The CDR3 spells CSVDLAGANIQYF. The CDR3 DNA is TGCAGCGTTGATCTGGCAGGGGCAAACATTCAGTACTTC. The full variable domain, completed using reference TRBV29-1 and TRBJ2-4, is SAVISQKPSRDICQRGTSLTIQCQVDSQVTMMFWYRQQPGQSLTLIATANQGSEATYESGFVIDKFPISRPNLTFSTLTVSNMSPEDSSIYLCSVDLAGANIQYFGAGTRLSVL.

The V call is TRBV18, the J call TRBJ2-3; no clear D gene. The CDR3 contains 13 residues. The germline V and J ends were trimmed by 6 bases and 4 bases, with 11 bases remaining between them. Germline V lookup: CDR1 KGHSH, CDR2 LQKENI. The DNA of the CDR3 is TGTGCCAGCTCGTCGAGAGAGCCAGATACGCAGTATTTT. It encodes CASSSREPDTQYF.

This clone occurred once. This chain joins TRBV7-3 and TRBJ2-5, with 8 bases matching TRBD2. The CDR3 runs 17 residues. Per germline, CDR1 SGHTA and CDR2 FQGTGA. V gave up 2 bases and J gave up 2 bases; unmatched junction bases: 10. The CDR3 DNA reads as TGTGCCAGCAGCTTAGCATGGGCGGGGGGCCCGCAAGAGACCCAGTACTTC. This encodes CASSLAWAGGPQETQYF.

The gene calls are TRBV19 and TRBJ2-7; tentative D call: TRBD1 (6 bases). Germline V gene data show CDR1 as LNHDA and CDR2 as SQIVND (reference sequence). The germline V and J ends were trimmed by 5 bases and 2 bases, with 16 bases remaining between them. There are 15 residues in the CDR3. CDR3 sequence (DNA): TGTGCCAGTAGTCCTAACCGGGACAACACCTACGAGCAGTACTTC. Protein: CASSPNRDNTYEQYF.